The source of this TCR beta chain is a study of blood T cell repertoires in COVID-19. Overall study: Samples representing acute and convalescent COVID-19 were sourced from the United States, Italy and Spain. From T cells, B-cell-depleted T cells, or PBMCs came the material, which was cDNA or gDNA.

This clone was counted between two and nine times. In the original processing: Estimates of nucleated cell counts were drawn from the amplification of reference gene primers. Profiled with immunoSEQ multiplex PCR; TCRdb holds only in-frame clones, not every one. The V and J calls and clone size come from that table; D and trimming were worked out from the DNA. The table has about 140,000 clones, almost 80% seen once. The receptor was isolated from a man aged 55-75 years who had recovered from COVID-19. Sequencing used peripheral blood.

The CDR3 here is CASSSGQGNEQFF. DNA for the CDR3: TGTGCCAGCAGTTCGGGACAGGGAAATGAGCAGTTCTTC. V is TRBV12-3 or TRBV12-4 and J is TRBJ2-1; TRBD1 agrees at 9 bases. CDR3 size: 13 residues. V was clipped by 4 bases and J by 7 bases; unmatched bases: 2.